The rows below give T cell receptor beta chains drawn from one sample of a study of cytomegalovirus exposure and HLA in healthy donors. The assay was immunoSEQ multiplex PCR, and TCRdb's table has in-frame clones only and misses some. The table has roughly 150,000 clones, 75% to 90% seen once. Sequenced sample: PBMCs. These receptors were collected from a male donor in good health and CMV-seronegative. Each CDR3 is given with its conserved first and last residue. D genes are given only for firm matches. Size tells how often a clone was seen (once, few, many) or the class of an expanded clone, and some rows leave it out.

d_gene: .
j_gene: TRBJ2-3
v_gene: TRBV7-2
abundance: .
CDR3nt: TGTGCCAGCAGCTCCACAGGGCGGACCACAGATACGCAGTATTTT
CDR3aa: CASSSTGRTTDTQYF

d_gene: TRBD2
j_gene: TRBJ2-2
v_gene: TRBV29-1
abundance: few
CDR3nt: TGCAGCGTTTCTCTAGCGGGGGGGCCCGCCGGGGAGCTGTTTTTT
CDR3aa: CSVSLAGGPAGELFF

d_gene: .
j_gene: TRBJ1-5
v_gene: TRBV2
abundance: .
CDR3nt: TGTGCCAGCAGTATTGACAGGATCAATCAGCCCCAGCATTTT
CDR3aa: CASSIDRINQPQHF

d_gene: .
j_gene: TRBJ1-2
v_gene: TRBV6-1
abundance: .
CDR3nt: TGTGCCAGCAGGCCTCAGGGGCACTATGGCTACACCTTC
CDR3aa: CASRPQGHYGYTF

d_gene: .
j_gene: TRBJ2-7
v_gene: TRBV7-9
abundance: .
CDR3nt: TGTGCCAGCAGCCGAAGGAGGGGAAGATACGAGCAGTACTTC
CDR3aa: CASSRRRGRYEQYF

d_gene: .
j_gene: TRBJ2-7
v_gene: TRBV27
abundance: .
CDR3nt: TGTGCCAGCAGTTCCTATGGGGGGGGCTCTTCCTACGAGCAGTACTTC
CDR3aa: CASSSYGGGSSYEQYF

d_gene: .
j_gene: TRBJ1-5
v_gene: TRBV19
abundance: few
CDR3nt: TGTGCCAGGCAGTTTTGGGGAGGCAATCAGCCCCAGCATTTT
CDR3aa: CARQFWGGNQPQHF

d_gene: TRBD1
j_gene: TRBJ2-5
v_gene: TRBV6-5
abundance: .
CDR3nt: TGTGCCAGCAAGAGGTGGGACAGCCAAGAGACCCAGTACTTC
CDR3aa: CASKRWDSQETQYF

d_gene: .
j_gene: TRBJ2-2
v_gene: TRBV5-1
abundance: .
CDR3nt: TGCGCCAGCAGCTTGGATCCAGGGACGAACACCGGGGAGCTGTTTTTT
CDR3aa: CASSLDPGTNTGELFF

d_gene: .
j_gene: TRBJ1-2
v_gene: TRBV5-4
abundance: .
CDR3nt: TGTGCCAGCACCGTCGGCGGGGATAACTATGGCTACACCTTC
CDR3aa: CASTVGGDNYGYTF

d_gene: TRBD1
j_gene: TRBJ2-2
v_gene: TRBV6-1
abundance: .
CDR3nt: TGTGCCAGCAGTGATCTCAGGGGGACCGGGGAGCTGTTTTTT
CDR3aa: CASSDLRGTGELFF

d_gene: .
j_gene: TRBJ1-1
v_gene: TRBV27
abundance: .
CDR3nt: TGTGCCAGCAGTTTATGGGGCCCAGACACTGAAGCTTTCTTT
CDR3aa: CASSLWGPDTEAFF

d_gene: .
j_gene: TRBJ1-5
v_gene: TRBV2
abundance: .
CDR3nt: TGTGCCAGCGGAGCTGTAGGTGTCCAGCATTTT
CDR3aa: CASGAVGVQHF

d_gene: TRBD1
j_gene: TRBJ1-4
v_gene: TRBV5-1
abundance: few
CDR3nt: TGCGCCAGCAGCCCGGCTTGGACAGGCGATGAAAAACTGTTTTTT
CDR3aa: CASSPAWTGDEKLFF

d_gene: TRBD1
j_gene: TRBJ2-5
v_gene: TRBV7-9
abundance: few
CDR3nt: TGTGCCAGCAGCTTCGCTGGGACAGGGGGAACCCAGTACTTC
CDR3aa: CASSFAGTGGTQYF

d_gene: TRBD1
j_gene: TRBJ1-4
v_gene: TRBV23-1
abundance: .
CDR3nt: TGCGCCAGCAATCACGGACAGGGCTATGAAAAACTGTTTTTT
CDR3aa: CASNHGQGYEKLFF

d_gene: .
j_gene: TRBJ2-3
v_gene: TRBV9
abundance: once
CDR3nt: TGTGCCAGCAGCGTAGCAGGACTTGGAATCGATACGCAGTATTTT
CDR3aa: CASSVAGLGIDTQYF

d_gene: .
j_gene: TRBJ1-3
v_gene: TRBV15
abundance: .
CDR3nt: TGTGCCACCAGCAGAGGGGCCAGCAGCTCTGGAAACACCATATATTTT
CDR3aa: CATSRGASSSGNTIYF

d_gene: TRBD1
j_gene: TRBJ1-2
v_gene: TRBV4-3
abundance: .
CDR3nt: TGCGCCAGCAGACAACAGGGGGCGCACAGTGGCTACACCTTC
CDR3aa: CASRQQGAHSGYTF

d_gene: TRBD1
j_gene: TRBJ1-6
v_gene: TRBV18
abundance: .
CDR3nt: TGTGCCAGCTCACCATCCGGGACAGCGAACAGTGGTTCACCCCTCCACTTT
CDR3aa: CASSPSGTANSGSPLHF

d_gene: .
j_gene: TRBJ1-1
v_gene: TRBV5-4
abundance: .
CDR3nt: TGTGCCAGCAGGTGGGGTCGGGGTCTCGACACTGAAGCTTTCTTT
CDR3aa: CASRWGRGLDTEAFF

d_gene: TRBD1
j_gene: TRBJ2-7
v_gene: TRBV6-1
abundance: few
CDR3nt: TGTGCCAGCAGTGAGGGGACAGGTTCCTACGAGCAGTACTTC
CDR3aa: CASSEGTGSYEQYF

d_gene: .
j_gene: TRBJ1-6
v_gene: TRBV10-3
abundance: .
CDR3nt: TGTGCCATCAGTGAGTCTCACACCGAATCGCCCCTCCACTTT
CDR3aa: CAISESHTESPLHF

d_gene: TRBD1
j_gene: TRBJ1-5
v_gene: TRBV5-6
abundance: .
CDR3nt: TGTGCCAGCAGCTCGGGACAGGCGGGTCAGCCCCAGCATTTT
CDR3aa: CASSSGQAGQPQHF

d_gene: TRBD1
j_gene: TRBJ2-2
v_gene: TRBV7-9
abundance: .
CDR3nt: TGTGCCAGCAGCCAAACAGGGGCGGACACCGGGGAGCTGTTTTTT
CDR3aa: CASSQTGADTGELFF

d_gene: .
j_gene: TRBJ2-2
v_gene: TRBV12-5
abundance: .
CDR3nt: TGTGCTAGTGGTTTGGTATTTCGGGGCAGGGGGGACACCGGGGAGCTGTTTTTT
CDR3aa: CASGLVFRGRGDTGELFF

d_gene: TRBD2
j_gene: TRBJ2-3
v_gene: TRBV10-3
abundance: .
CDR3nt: TGTGCCATCGGTGGACTAGCGGGGTTCCCTAGCACAGATACGCAGTATTTT
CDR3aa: CAIGGLAGFPSTDTQYF

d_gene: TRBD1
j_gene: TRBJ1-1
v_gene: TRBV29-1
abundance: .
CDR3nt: TGCAGCGTTGTTAAGGGACAGGCGAACACTGAAGCTTTCTTT
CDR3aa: CSVVKGQANTEAFF

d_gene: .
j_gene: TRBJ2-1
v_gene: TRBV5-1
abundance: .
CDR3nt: TGCGCCAGCAGCTTGGTAGGGGCCGTGAATGAGCAGTTCTTC
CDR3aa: CASSLVGAVNEQFF

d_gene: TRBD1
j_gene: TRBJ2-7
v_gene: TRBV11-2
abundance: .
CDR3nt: TGTGCCAGCAGCTGGGACAGACGCGAGCAGTACTTC
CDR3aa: CASSWDRREQYF

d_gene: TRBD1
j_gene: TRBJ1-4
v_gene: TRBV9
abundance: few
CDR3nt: TGTGCCAGCAGCGGACGGACAGGGCTTACTGAAAAACTGTTTTTT
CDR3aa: CASSGRTGLTEKLFF

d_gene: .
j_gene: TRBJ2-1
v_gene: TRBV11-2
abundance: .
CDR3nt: TGTGCCAGCAGCCACAGATGGCGCGACAATGAGCAGTTCTTC
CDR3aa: CASSHRWRDNEQFF

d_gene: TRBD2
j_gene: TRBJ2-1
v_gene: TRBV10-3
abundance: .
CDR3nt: TGTGCCATCAGTGAGGTGGCGGGGGGGTACAATGAGCAGTTCTTC
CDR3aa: CAISEVAGGYNEQFF

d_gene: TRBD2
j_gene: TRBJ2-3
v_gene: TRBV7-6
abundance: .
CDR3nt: TGTGCCAGCAGCTTATTGGCTAGCGGGGGGGCAGATACGCAGTATTTT
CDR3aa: CASSLLASGGADTQYF

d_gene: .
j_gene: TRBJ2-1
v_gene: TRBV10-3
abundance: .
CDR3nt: TGTGCCATCAGGAGTGGGAGCTCCTACAATGAGCAGTTCTTC
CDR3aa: CAIRSGSSYNEQFF

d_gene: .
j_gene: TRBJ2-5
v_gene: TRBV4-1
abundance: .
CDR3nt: TGCGCCAGCAGCCCGACTCTCGCGGAGACCCAGTACTTC
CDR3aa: CASSPTLAETQYF

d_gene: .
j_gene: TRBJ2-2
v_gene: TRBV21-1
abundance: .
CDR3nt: TGTGCCAGCAGCACTAGGACAGCTACAGGGTTGACCGGGGAGCTGTTTTTT
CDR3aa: CASSTRTATGLTGELFF

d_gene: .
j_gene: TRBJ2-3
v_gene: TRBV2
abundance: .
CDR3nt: TGTGCCAGCAGTGAGAGCCGCGCAGGGACGCAGTATTTT
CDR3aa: CASSESRAGTQYF

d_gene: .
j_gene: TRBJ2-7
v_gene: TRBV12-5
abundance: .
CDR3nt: TGTGCTAGTGCCTACGACACGGACTACGAGCAGTACTTC
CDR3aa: CASAYDTDYEQYF

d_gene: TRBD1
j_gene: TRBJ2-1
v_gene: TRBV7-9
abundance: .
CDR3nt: TGTGCCAGCAGCTTATGGGACAGCGACAATGAGCAGTTCTTC
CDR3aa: CASSLWDSDNEQFF

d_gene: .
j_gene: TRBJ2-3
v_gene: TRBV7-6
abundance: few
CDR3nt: TGTGCCAGCAGCTTAGCGAGGGCTGGTTCTACGCAGTATTTT
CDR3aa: CASSLARAGSTQYF

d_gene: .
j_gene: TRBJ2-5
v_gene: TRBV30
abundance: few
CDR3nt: TGTGCCTGGAGTGTCGGGGGTTTGGAGACCCAGTACTTC
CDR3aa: CAWSVGGLETQYF

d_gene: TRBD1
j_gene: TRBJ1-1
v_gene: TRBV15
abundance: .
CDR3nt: TGTGCCACCAGCGTGGACAGGGTGAACACTGAAGCTTTCTTT
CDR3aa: CATSVDRVNTEAFF

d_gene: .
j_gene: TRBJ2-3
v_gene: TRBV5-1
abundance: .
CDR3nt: TGCGCCAGCAGCTTGGCCCGGCTAGCAAGGGATACGCAGTATTTT
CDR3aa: CASSLARLARDTQYF

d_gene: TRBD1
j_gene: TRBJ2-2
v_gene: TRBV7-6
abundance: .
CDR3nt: TGTGCCAGCAGCCAGGGACAGCAGACCGGGGAGCTGTTTTTT
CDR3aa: CASSQGQQTGELFF

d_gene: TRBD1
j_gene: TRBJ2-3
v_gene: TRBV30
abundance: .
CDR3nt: TGTGCCTGGAGTGCGGGACAGGGGATCACAGATACGCAGTATTTT
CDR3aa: CAWSAGQGITDTQYF

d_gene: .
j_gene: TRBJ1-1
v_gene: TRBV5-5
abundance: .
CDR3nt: TGTGCCAGCAGCTTGCAGGTTTCCATGAACACTGAAGCTTTCTTT
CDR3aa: CASSLQVSMNTEAFF

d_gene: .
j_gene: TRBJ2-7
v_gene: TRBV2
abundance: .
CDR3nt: TGTGCCAGCAGTGAACTCAGGGGCTACGAGCAGTACTTC
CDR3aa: CASSELRGYEQYF

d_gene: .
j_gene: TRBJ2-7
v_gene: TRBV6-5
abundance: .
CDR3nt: TGTGCCAGCAGTTACTCCAGGGGTTTCTACGAGCAGTACTTC
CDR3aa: CASSYSRGFYEQYF